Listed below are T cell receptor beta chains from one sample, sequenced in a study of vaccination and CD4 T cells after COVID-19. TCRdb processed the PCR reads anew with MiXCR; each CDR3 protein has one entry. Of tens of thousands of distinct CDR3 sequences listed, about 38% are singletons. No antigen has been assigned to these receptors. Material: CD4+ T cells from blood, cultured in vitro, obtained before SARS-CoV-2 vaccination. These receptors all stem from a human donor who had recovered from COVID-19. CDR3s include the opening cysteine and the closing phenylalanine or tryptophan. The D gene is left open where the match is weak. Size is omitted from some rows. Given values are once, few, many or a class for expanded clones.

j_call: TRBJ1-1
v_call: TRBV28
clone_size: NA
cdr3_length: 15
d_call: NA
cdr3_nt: TGTGCCAGCAGTCTACTGGGCGGACTGAACACTGAAGCTTTCTTT
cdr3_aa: CASSLLGGLNTEAFF

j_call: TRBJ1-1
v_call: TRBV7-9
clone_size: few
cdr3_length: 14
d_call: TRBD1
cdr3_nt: TGTGCCAGCAGTCCGGACAGGGTTAACACTGAAGCTTTCTTT
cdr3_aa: CASSPDRVNTEAFF

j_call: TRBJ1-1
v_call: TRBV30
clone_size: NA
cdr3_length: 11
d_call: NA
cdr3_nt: TGTGCCTGGAACAGGGCCAGGGGAGCTTTCTTT
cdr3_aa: CAWNRARGAFF

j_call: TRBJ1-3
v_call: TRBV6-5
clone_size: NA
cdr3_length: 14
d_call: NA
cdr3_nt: TGTGCCAGCAGTTACGGAGCCTCTGGAAACACCATATATTTT
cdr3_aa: CASSYGASGNTIYF

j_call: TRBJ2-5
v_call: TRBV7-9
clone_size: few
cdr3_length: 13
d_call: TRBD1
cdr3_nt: TGTGCCAGCAGCTCCAGGGGGCCAGAGACCCAGTACTTC
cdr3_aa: CASSSRGPETQYF

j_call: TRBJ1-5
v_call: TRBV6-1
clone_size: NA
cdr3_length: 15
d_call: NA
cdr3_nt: TGTGCCAGCAGTGGACCTGGGATAGGGGTTCAGCCCCAGCATTTT
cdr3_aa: CASSGPGIGVQPQHF

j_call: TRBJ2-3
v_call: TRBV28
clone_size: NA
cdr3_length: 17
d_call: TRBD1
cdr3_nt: TGTGCCAGCAGTCGCCGGGACAGGATGGGTAGCACAGATACGCAGTATTTT
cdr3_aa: CASSRRDRMGSTDTQYF

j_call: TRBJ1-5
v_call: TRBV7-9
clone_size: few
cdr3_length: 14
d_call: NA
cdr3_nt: TGTGCCAGCAGCTTAGGAGGTCTTCGGGAGCCCCAGCATTTT
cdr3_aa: CASSLGGLREPQHF

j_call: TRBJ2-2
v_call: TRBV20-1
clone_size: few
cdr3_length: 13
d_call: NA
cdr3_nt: TGCAGTGCTAGCGGGATGAACACCGGGGAGCTGTTTTTT
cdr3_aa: CSASGMNTGELFF

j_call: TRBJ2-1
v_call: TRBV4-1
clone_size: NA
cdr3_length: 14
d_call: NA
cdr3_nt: TGCGCCAGCAGCCAAGTTGTTGGGAGCCATGAGCAGTTCTTC
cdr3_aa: CASSQVVGSHEQFF

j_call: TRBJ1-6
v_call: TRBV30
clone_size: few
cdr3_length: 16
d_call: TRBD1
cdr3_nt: TGTGCCTGGAGCCAGACAGGGGTCTCCTATAATTCACCCCTCCACTTT
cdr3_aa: CAWSQTGVSYNSPLHF

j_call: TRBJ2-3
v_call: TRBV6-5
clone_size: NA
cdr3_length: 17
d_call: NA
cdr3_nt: TGTGCCAGCAGTTACGGGCTAATGGCAGCCGGCACAGATACGCAGTATTTT
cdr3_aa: CASSYGLMAAGTDTQYF

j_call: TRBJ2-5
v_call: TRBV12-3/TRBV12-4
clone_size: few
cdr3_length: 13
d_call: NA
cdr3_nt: TGTGCCAGCAGCGAACAGAACCAAGAGACCCAGTACTTC
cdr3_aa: CASSEQNQETQYF

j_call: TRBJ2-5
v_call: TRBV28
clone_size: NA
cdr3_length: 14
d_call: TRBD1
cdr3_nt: TGTGCCAGCAGTTTATCCAGGGGGCGGGAGACCCAGTACTTC
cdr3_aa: CASSLSRGRETQYF

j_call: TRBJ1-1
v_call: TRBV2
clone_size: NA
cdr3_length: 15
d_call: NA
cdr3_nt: TGTGCCAGCAGTGTCACACTACCGGTGGGCACTGAAGCTTTCTTT
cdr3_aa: CASSVTLPVGTEAFF

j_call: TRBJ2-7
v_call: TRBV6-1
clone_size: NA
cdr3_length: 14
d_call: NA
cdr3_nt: TGTGCCAGCAGCCCTCCGACAGGCTCCTACGAGCAGTACTTC
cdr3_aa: CASSPPTGSYEQYF

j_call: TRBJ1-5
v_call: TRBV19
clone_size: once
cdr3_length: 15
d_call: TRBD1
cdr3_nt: TGTGCCAGTAGTACCCAGGGGGCGAGCAATCAGCCCCAGCATTTT
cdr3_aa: CASSTQGASNQPQHF